What follows is one TCR beta chain and its context. Its cognate antigen is unknown. These data belong to a study of shared clonotypes between healthy human individuals. About the study: CD4 naive cells filled three plates per donor, CD4 memory three, CD8 naive two and CD8 memory one. Whole-study findings and limits: Larger estimated richness was generally recorded for naive subsets relative to memory subsets. A reduction in generation probabilities was seen for non-shared clonotypes relative to those shared by all four donors.

Trimming cost V 1 base and J 1 base, with 10 bases left between them. Germline V lookup: CDR1 SEHNR, CDR2 FQNEAQ (reference sequence). This CDR3 region has 15 residues. Clones were sequenced by immunoSEQ multiplex PCR, and TCRdb holds only the in-frame ones, with some missing. This sample has fewer than 200,000 clones, with approximately 92% found just once. Partitioning of CD4+ cells yielded a CD45RA+ naive subset and a CD45RA-negative memory subset. This chain uses TRBV7-9 with TRBJ1-1; D gene unclear. The sample taken for sequencing was naive CD4+ T cells sorted from blood. Subset described: CD45RA+ positively selected. This clonotype was obtained from a woman aged 30 to 39 in good health. The CDR3 nucleotides are TGTGCCAGCAGCTTAGGCAGTCACCAGAACACTGAAGCTTTCTTT. Translation gives CASSLGSHQNTEAFF.